The 18 T cell receptor beta chains reported below all come from one sample, sequenced in a study of T-cell memory formation after mild COVID-19. TCRdb re-derived calls from the 5' RACE reads in MiXCR, one entry per CDR3 protein. The top ten hold around 3.8% of the sample, which has some 260,000 distinct CDR3 sequences, roughly 17% seen once. The sequenced sample was PBMCs or a T cell subset sorted from them (not recorded which). These receptors all come from a man younger than 35 who had mild COVID-19 (a few samples of this study predate the infection). Cell type and time point are not known.

The sample holds a few counts of this clonotype. The chain carries TRBV14 and TRBJ2-1; 9 bases are a match to TRBD1. In germline, CDR1 is SGHDN, CDR2 FVKESK. The CDR3 runs 15 residues. V trimming: 1 base; J trimming: 2 bases; junction bases outside the gene matches: 0. The CDR3 loop is CASSQGQGAYNEQFF. The CDR3 DNA follows: TGTGCCAGCAGCCAAGGACAGGGGGCCTACAATGAGCAGTTCTTC.

The V and J genes are TRBV5-1 and TRBJ2-5; maybe TRBD2 (6 bases). The germline V gene encodes CDR1 SGHRS and CDR2 YFSETQ. This CDR3 has 16 amino acids. V dropped 3 bases and J dropped 0 bases, with 15 bases sitting between them. The CDR3 bases are TGCGCCAGCAGCTGGGGCCTAGCGCATAACCAAGAGACCCAGTACTTC. Translating gives CASSWGLAHNQETQYF.

This sequence joins TRBV4-2 and TRBJ2-3, with 9 bases aligning to TRBD2. Trimming at V came to 0 bases and at J to 4 bases, leaving 5 bases not matched to a gene. This CDR3 has 16 residues. From germline, CDR1 is LGHNA and CDR2 YNFKEQ. This chain's CDR3 is CASSQEARGGADTQYF. The CDR3, as DNA: TGTGCCAGCAGCCAAGAGGCGCGGGGGGGCGCAGATACGCAGTATTTT.

The chain carries TRBV6-6 and TRBJ2-3; the D is unclear. The CDR3 is 14 residues long. V gave up 6 bases and J gave up 2 bases, with 12 bases separating them. The V gene's germline CDR1 is MNHNY and CDR2 SVGAGI (reference sequence). The CDR3 reads CASSPALITDTQYF. The CDR3 bases are TGTGCCAGCAGCCCTGCCCTCATCACAGATACGCAGTATTTT.

In this sample, this clonotype turned up a few times. The chain carries TRBV7-2 and TRBJ2-1; D gene ambiguous. Looked up from germline, CDR1 is SGHTA and CDR2 is FQGNSA. Trimming took off 1 base at V and 2 bases at J, with 6 bases between the two ends. This CDR3 region has 14 residues. CDR3 in DNA: TGTGCCAGCAGCTTAGGACACCCCTACAATGAGCAGTTCTTC. It codes for CASSLGHPYNEQFF.

The CDR3 bases are TGTGCCAGCAGTTTACCGGGGGTCTTTACGTACGAGCAGTTCTTC. The encoded protein is CASSLPGVFTYEQFF. The chain carries TRBV28 and TRBJ2-1, with a weak D call TRBD2 (6 bases). The V and J ends lost 2 bases and 10 bases respectively, with 18 bases between them. This CDR3 spans 15 amino acids. Germline CDR1 reads MDHEN; CDR2 reads SYDVKM.

This clonotype showed up just a few times. The chain carries TRBV6-2 or TRBV6-3 and TRBJ2-2, with D hard to call. This CDR3 spans 12 amino acids. Deletions cut 2 bases from V and 9 bases from J, with 7 bases between. Looked up from germline, CDR1 is MNHEY and CDR2 is SVGEGT. The DNA of the CDR3 is TGTGCCAGCAGTTACGGGTCACGGGAGCTGTTTTTT. Translation: CASSYGSRELFF.

The chain joins TRBV6-2 or TRBV6-3 to TRBJ2-7; D is unclear. Trimming pared 7 bases from V and 1 base from J, leaving 14 bases between. The CDR3 spans 14 residues. Germline loops: CDR1 MNHEY, CDR2 SVGEGT. In DNA form, the CDR3 reads TGTGCCAGCACCCCCGACCCATTTTCCTACGAGCAGTACTTC. Amino acid sequence: CASTPDPFSYEQYF.

The chain carries TRBV15 and TRBJ2-2; 13 nucleotides match TRBD2. J lost 6 bases, V lost 5 bases, and 6 bases had no gene match. Germline CDR1 LNHNV, CDR2 YYDKDF (reference sequence). The CDR3 is 16 residues long. The chain's CDR3 is CATSARLAGGSGELFF. Written as DNA, the CDR3 is TGTGCCACCAGCGCTCGACTAGCGGGGGGCTCCGGGGAGCTGTTTTTT.

In this sample, this clonotype turned up a few times. The chain is built from TRBV20-1 and TRBJ2-1, with 8 bases lining up with TRBD2. V trimming: 4 bases; J trimming: 8 bases; junction bases outside the gene matches: 1. The CDR3 runs to 11 residues. The V gene's germline CDR1 is DFQATT and CDR2 SNEGSKA (reference sequence). The CDR3 nucleotides read TGCAGTGCTACTAGCGGGTATGAGCAGTTCTTC. This gives the protein CSATSGYEQFF.

This clonotype was found a few times. The chain joins TRBV10-1 to TRBJ1-1, with 7 bases aligning to TRBD1. The J segment lost 11 bases and the V segment lost 0 bases, leaving 6 bases of the junction unmatched. Germline CDR1 and CDR2: WNHNN and SYGVQD (reference sequence). The CDR3 spans 13 residues. CDR3: CASSESTPTGAFF. CDR3 DNA: TGCGCCAGCAGTGAGTCGACTCCGACAGGGGCTTTCTTT.

The chain combines TRBV5-1 with TRBJ1-2, with D maybe TRBD1 (5 bases). V shed 1 base and J shed 3 bases, with 16 bases lying between them. This CDR3 is 16 amino acids long. Germline-derived CDR1 and CDR2 are SGHRS and YFSETQ. DNA of the CDR3: TGCGCCAGCAGCTTGTCCCCCGGGGCTTCATACTATGGCTACACCTTC. Its protein is CASSLSPGASYYGYTF.

This clonotype was seen only a few times. The chain couples TRBV10-3 to TRBJ2-7; 7 bases agree with TRBD1. Germline values: CDR1 ENHRY, CDR2 SYGVKD. The CDR3 is made up of 13 amino acids. V lost 10 bases to trimming and J lost 2 bases; unmatched junction nucleotides: 8. The chain's CDR3 is CATRLTGAYEQYV. In DNA form, the CDR3 reads TGTGCCACACGACTTACAGGGGCCTACGAGCAGTACGTC.

CDR3 DNA sequence: TGTGCCAGCAGTTACTCGTCGACTCCACAAGAGACCCAGTACTTC. Protein: CASSYSSTPQETQYF. The V gene is TRBV6-6, the J gene TRBJ2-5; no definite D call. Per germline, CDR1 MNHNY and CDR2 SVGAGI (reference sequence). V was shortened by 0 bases and J by 2 bases, with 10 bases between the two germline ends. This CDR3 spans 15 amino acids.

This clonotype was seen a handful of times. This chain connects TRBV10-3 to TRBJ2-1, with D possibly TRBD2 on 5 matching bases. The CDR3 sequence is 12 residues long. Germline V gene lookup returns CDR1 ENHRY and CDR2 SYGVKD. V was pared by 9 bases and J by 7 bases, with 13 bases between. CDR3 coding DNA: TGTGCCATAGCTAGGGAGTTAAATGAGCAGTTCTTC. It yields the protein CAIARELNEQFF.

This clonotype has a handful of counts. V is TRBV7-9 and J is TRBJ2-7, with D possibly being TRBD1 (5 bases). The V gene's germline CDR1 is SEHNR and CDR2 FQNEAQ (reference sequence). The CDR3 is made up of 15 amino acids. V was cut by 2 bases and J by 3 bases, with 14 bases left in between. In DNA form, the CDR3 reads TGTGCCAGCAGCTTAAGGCAGGGTCTCGGCTACGAGCAGTACGTC. Residues: CASSLRQGLGYEQYV.

In its sample, this clonotype was seen a few times. The rearrangement uses TRBV29-1 and TRBJ2-3; D is perhaps TRBD1 (6 bases). CDR1 and CDR2 from the germline V gene are SQVTM and ANQGSEA. The CDR3 has 14 amino acids. V lost 4 bases and J lost 4, with 15 bases in between. The CDR3 sequence is CSVVTGTSSDTQYF. In nucleotides, the CDR3 is TGCAGCGTTGTTACAGGGACCTCTTCAGATACGCAGTATTTT.

The chain uses TRBV4-2 and TRBJ2-3, with 9 nucleotides matching TRBD2. Germline values: CDR1 LGHNA, CDR2 YNFKEQ. This CDR3 spans 17 amino acids. With 4 bases clipped from V and 5 bases from J, the junction kept 13 bases outside the gene matches. This CDR3 reads CASSPQSWRGGGDTQYF. The DNA for the CDR3 is TGTGCCAGCAGCCCTCAGTCCTGGCGGGGGGGTGGAGATACGCAGTATTTT.